This record covers a single T cell receptor beta chain. The table came from immunoSEQ multiplex PCR; TCRdb's copy has only in-frame clones and leaves some out. The sample includes 150,000 to 200,000 clones, about 77% of them seen just once. CDR3 length: 16 residues. In germline, CDR1 is LGHNA, CDR2 YSLEER. V was pared by 4 bases and J by 3 bases, with 18 bases between. This sample was included in a study of blood T cell repertoires in COVID-19. The chain has TRBV4-3 and TRBJ1-1; D is ambiguous. The sequence came from an elderly woman with active or convalescent COVID-19. The source material was peripheral blood. The CDR3 sequence is CASSRRRPRTYTEAFF. The CDR3 bases are TGCGCCAGCAGCCGGAGGAGACCGAGAACTTACACTGAAGCTTTCTTT.